The 19 T cell receptor beta chains in this list originate from one sample, sequenced in a study of blood T cell repertoires in COVID-19. Libraries were prepared by immunoSEQ multiplex PCR; TCRdb keeps only in-frame clonotypes and omits some of them. Of around 300,000 clones listed, approximately 83% are singletons. The specimen was peripheral blood. These receptors were taken from a woman in her seventies with acute or convalescent COVID-19.

The chain carries TRBV2 and TRBJ1-4; maybe TRBD1 (5 bases). The V end was cut by 4 bases, the J end by 8 bases, with 14 bases between. CDR1 is SNHLY and CDR2 is FYNNEI in the germline V gene. This CDR3 is 14 amino acids long. The CDR3: CASSAIQRGEKLFF. CDR3 DNA sequence: TGTGCCAGCAGTGCCATTCAGCGGGGGGAAAAACTGTTTTTT.

This clone was detected only once. The V call is TRBV7-3, the J call TRBJ2-5; D is unresolved. Trimming removed 2 bases from V and 0 bases from J, with 4 bases in between. The V gene's germline CDR1 is SGHTA and CDR2 FQGTGA. This CDR3 comprises 13 residues. The DNA of the CDR3 is TGTGCCAGCAGCTTACAGTACCAAGAGACCCAGTACTTC. Its protein is CASSLQYQETQYF.

The chain recombines TRBV6-5 with TRBJ2-7; 9 bases match TRBD2. The CDR3 extends over 16 amino acids. Trimming took 2 bases from V and 0 from J; bases not matched to a gene: 5. In germline, CDR1 is MNHEY, CDR2 SVGAGI. In DNA, the CDR3 is TGTGCCAGCAGTTACGGCGGGGGGGCAAGCTCCTACGAGCAGTACTTC. Its protein product is CASSYGGGASSYEQYF.

CDR3 in amino acids: CASRNRDMNTEAFF. DNA of the CDR3: TGTGCCAGCAGGAACAGGGATATGAACACTGAAGCTTTCTTT. The chain recombines TRBV11-2 with TRBJ1-1, with D perhaps TRBD1 (6 bases). Germline V lookup: CDR1 SGHAT, CDR2 FQNNGV. The CDR3 is 14 amino acids. V lost 6 bases to trimming and J lost 0 bases, with 11 bases between them.

The chain couples TRBV6-2 or TRBV6-3 to TRBJ1-2; 12 positions match TRBD1. The germline V gene has CDR1 MNHEY and CDR2 SVGEGT. The CDR3 extends over 15 amino acids. The ends lost 6 bases at V and 7 bases at J; junction bases unmatched: 9. CDR3 in amino acids: CASSRDRGRPSGYTF. The DNA for the CDR3 is TGTGCCAGCAGCCGGGACAGGGGGCGCCCCAGTGGCTACACCTTC.

This clone has more than one count but fewer than ten. J is TRBJ1-2 and V is TRBV30, with unresolved D. Per the germline V gene, CDR1 is GTSNPN and CDR2 is SVGIG (reference sequence). The V gene lost 3 bases and the J gene lost 8 bases, with 22 bases spanning the gap. The CDR3 has 15 amino acids. The CDR3 spells CAWSIKRARVRGYTF. The CDR3 DNA sequence: TGTGCCTGGAGCATAAAGAGGGCCCGGGTGAGAGGCTACACCTTC.

This rearrangement joins TRBV4-1 to TRBJ2-1; 8 bases align to TRBD2. The germline V gene has CDR1 MGHRA and CDR2 YSYEKL. V trimming: 5 bases; J trimming: 2 bases; junction bases outside the gene matches: 5. The CDR3 runs 15 residues. The CDR3 nucleotides read TGCGCCAGCAGCGGTCGGGGGGGCCCCTACAATGAGCAGTTCTTC. Translated, it gives CASSGRGGPYNEQFF.

The J gene is TRBJ1-5, the V gene TRBV7-9, with no clear D. This CDR3 spans 13 amino acids. Germline CDR1 reads SEHNR; CDR2 reads FQNEAQ (reference sequence). Between the trimmed V and J ends, which lost 5 bases and 3 bases, there was a span of 8 bases. CDR3 amino acids: CASSVTDNQPQHF. CDR3 DNA sequence: TGTGCCAGCAGCGTCACAGACAATCAGCCCCAGCATTTT.

CDR3: CASVPRGANYGYTF. The CDR3, as DNA: TGTGCCAGTGTCCCCAGGGGAGCTAACTATGGCTACACCTTC. This rearrangement joins TRBV19 to TRBJ1-2; the D gene is possibly TRBD1 (6 bases). This CDR3 contains 14 residues. Germline CDR1 reads LNHDA; CDR2 reads SQIVND (reference sequence). V was cut by 8 bases and J by 0 bases, with 13 bases left in between.

This CDR3 is CASSNRQGAGTDTQYF. CDR3 nucleotides: TGTGCCAGTAGTAACAGACAGGGGGCTGGCACAGATACGCAGTATTTT. The chain combines TRBV19 with TRBJ2-3; TRBD1 matches at 10 bases. V was clipped by 4 bases and J by 1 base; unmatched bases: 5. Germline V gene data show CDR1 as LNHDA and CDR2 as SQIVND (reference sequence). The CDR3 is made up of 16 amino acids.

The chain carries TRBV7-8 and TRBJ1-2; maybe TRBD1 (6 bases). With 6 bases removed from V and 10 bases from J, the gap between germline ends came to 18 bases. CDR3 size: 13 residues. Germline V lookup: CDR1 SGHVS, CDR2 FQNEAQ. The CDR3 DNA sequence: TGTGCCAGCAGTGTAGGGGTCGACAGGTCCTACACCTTC. This gives the protein CASSVGVDRSYTF.

The V gene is TRBV7-6, the J gene TRBJ1-1; 7 nucleotides match TRBD1. CDR3 length: 13 amino acids. Germline V gene lookup returns CDR1 SGHVS and CDR2 FNYEAQ. V was clipped by 4 bases and J by 10 bases; unmatched bases: 9. The CDR3 is CASSSQLTGVAFF. CDR3 sequence (DNA): TGTGCCAGCAGCTCGCAACTTACAGGGGTAGCTTTCTTT.

The gene calls are TRBV19 and TRBJ2-3; 16 bases match TRBD2. J was trimmed by 4 bases and V by 5 bases; bases with no gene match: 6. The CDR3 has 17 amino acids. The germline gives CDR1 LNHDA, CDR2 SQIVND (reference sequence). CDR3 nucleotides: TGTGCCAGTAGTGGGACTAGCGGGGGGGTGGTGGCAGATACGCAGTATTTT. Protein sequence: CASSGTSGGVVADTQYF. Combining the CDR3 with reference TRBV19 and TRBJ2-3 gives the whole variable domain DGGITQSPKYLFRKEGQNVTLSCEQNLNHDAMYWYRQDPGQGLRLIYYSQIVNDFQKGDIAEGYSVSREKKESFPLTVTSAQKNPTAFYLCASSGTSGGVVADTQYFGPGTRLTVL.

The chain couples TRBV11-2 to TRBJ2-7, with D perhaps matching TRBD1 (6 bases). Germline CDR1 SGHAT, CDR2 FQNNGV. The V end lost 2 bases, the J end lost 0 bases, and 17 bases lay between the germline ends. This CDR3 is 17 amino acids long. In DNA form, the CDR3 reads TGTGCCAGCAGCTTATCATTGGGACAATTTCGCTCCTACGAGCAGTACTTC. Translation: CASSLSLGQFRSYEQYF.

The chain carries TRBV7-2 and TRBJ2-1; TRBD2 aligns across 9 bases. J gave up 9 bases and V 8 bases, and 14 bases lay outside the gene matches. The CDR3 is 15 amino acids. CDR1 is SGHTA and CDR2 is FQGNSA in the germline V gene. The DNA of the CDR3 is TGTGCCAGCGCTAAATTGGCTAGCGGGGCGACTGAGCAGTTCTTC. As protein: CASAKLASGATEQFF.

The chain combines TRBV18 with TRBJ2-5; 9 positions match TRBD1. V lost 4 bases to trimming and J lost 4 bases; unmatched junction nucleotides: 13. The CDR3 contains 17 residues. The germline V gene has CDR1 KGHSH and CDR2 LQKENI. The CDR3 sequence: CASSHGTGREGRETQYF. The CDR3 DNA follows: TGTGCCAGCTCACACGGGACAGGGAGAGAGGGGAGAGAGACCCAGTACTTC.

The V and J genes are TRBV29-1 and TRBJ1-2; 7 bases fit TRBD1. The CDR3 runs 13 residues. J was trimmed by 3 bases and V by 6 bases; bases with no gene match: 7. CDR1 and CDR2 (germline): SQVTM, ANQGSEA. The CDR3 coding sequence is TGCAGCGTGACGACCGGGACAGACTATGGCTACACCTTC. Protein sequence: CSVTTGTDYGYTF.

This clone appeared a single time. The chain has TRBV6-5 and TRBJ2-3; 12 nucleotides match TRBD2. V lost 6 bases to trimming and J lost 7 bases; unmatched junction nucleotides: 8. Germline lookup yields CDR1 MNHEY and CDR2 SVGAGI. This CDR3 region has 15 residues. This CDR3 is CASRRLAGDGNTQYF. The CDR3 DNA reads as TGTGCCAGCAGACGACTAGCGGGGGACGGAAATACGCAGTATTTT.

The V call is TRBV30, the J call TRBJ1-1; D perhaps matches TRBD1 (5 bases). The CDR3 spans 14 residues. Germline loops: CDR1 GTSNPN, CDR2 SVGIG (reference sequence). Trimming removed 5 bases at V and 4 bases at J, with 17 bases between. The CDR3 DNA follows: TGTGCCTGGGATAGCGGGGGGGAAACCACTGAAGCTTTCTTT. Protein: CAWDSGGETTEAFF. Variable domain in full (rest from reference TRBV30 and TRBJ1-1): SQTIHQWPATLVQPVGSPLSLECTVEGTSNPNLYWYRQAAGRGLQLLFYSVGIGQISSEVPQNLSASRPQDRQFILSSKKLLLSDSGFYLCAWDSGGETTEAFFGQGTRLTVV.